Following are 10 T cell receptor beta chains from one sample sequenced in a study of a mutant IDH1 vaccine in newly diagnosed glioma. Sequenced by immunoSEQ multiplex PCR; TCRdb stores in-frame clones only, minus some. The sample has about 32,000 clones; roughly 80% are singletons. No antigen has been identified for these receptors. The time point was: week 11, during vaccination. Topical imiquimod was applied with each vaccine dose, which held 300 ug of mutant IDH1 20-mer peptide. This specimen was PBMCs, taken from a glioma patient whose treatment included an IDH1 peptide vaccine. The source of these receptors is a man in his thirties or forties with glioma.

The chain joins TRBV29-1 to TRBJ1-2; perhaps TRBD1 as D (6 bases). The CDR3 runs 15 residues. Deletions cut 7 bases from V and 1 base from J, with 19 bases between. The germline gives CDR1 SQVTM, CDR2 ANQGSEA. The CDR3: CSARDTGLFNYGYTF. CDR3 DNA: TGCAGCGCAAGGGACACCGGACTTTTTAACTATGGCTACACCTTC.

A single count supports this clone. The V gene is TRBV29-1, the J gene TRBJ2-5; D not certain. V lost 4 bases and J lost 5, with 11 bases in between. Germline CDR1 SQVTM, CDR2 ANQGSEA. CDR3 size: 12 residues. CDR3 sequence (DNA): TGCAGCGTTGGGGCCCGTAGGGAGACCCAGTACTTC. Protein: CSVGARRETQYF.

This clone has a single count. The chain recombines TRBV30 with TRBJ2-5; D unclear. The CDR3 has 15 amino acids. Germline-derived CDR1 and CDR2 are GTSNPN and SVGIG (reference sequence). Trimming left V 0 bases short and J 0 bases short, with 11 bases between. This chain's CDR3 is CAWSVQTLYQETQYF. The CDR3 nucleotides read TGTGCCTGGAGTGTACAAACTCTGTACCAAGAGACCCAGTACTTC.

V and J are TRBV5-4 and TRBJ2-2; no definite D call. V lost 4 bases and J 3 bases, leaving 13 bases between the germline ends. The germline V gene has CDR1 SGHNT and CDR2 YYREEE (reference sequence). This CDR3 spans 15 amino acids. The CDR3 loop reads CASSHRAFHTGELFF. CDR3 coding DNA: TGTGCCAGCAGCCATCGGGCCTTCCACACCGGGGAGCTGTTTTTT.

In this sample, this clone turned up a few times. This chain uses TRBV2 with TRBJ1-3; D gene ambiguous. Germline CDR1 and CDR2: SNHLY and FYNNEI. The V gene lost 4 bases and the J gene lost 10 bases, with 8 bases spanning the gap. The CDR3 has 11 amino acids. This chain's CDR3 is CASSVGETIYF. Here the CDR3 DNA reads TGTGCCAGCAGTGTCGGGGAGACCATATATTTT. The complete variable domain, with remaining parts taken from reference TRBV2 and TRBJ1-3, reads EPEVTQTPSHQVTQMGQEVILRCVPISNHLYFYWYRQILGQKVEFLVSFYNNEISEKSEIFDDQFSVERPDGSNFTLKIRSTKLEDSAMYFCASSVGETIYFGEGSWLTVV.

Only one count was recorded for this clone. This rearrangement joins TRBV10-1 to TRBJ1-1; D remains unclear. V was shortened by 6 bases and J by 3 bases, with 14 bases between the two germline ends. This CDR3 contains 14 residues. The germline V gene has CDR1 WNHNN and CDR2 SYGVQD (reference sequence). The CDR3 sequence: CASRRPPRYTEAFF. The CDR3 region has the DNA TGCGCCAGCAGGAGACCCCCCAGGTACACTGAAGCTTTCTTT.

This clone has only a few counts. This chain uses TRBV7-6 with TRBJ1-1; 8 positions match TRBD1. Germline CDR1 SGHVS, CDR2 FNYEAQ. With 7 bases clipped from V and 4 bases from J, the junction kept 5 bases outside the gene matches. This CDR3 is 13 amino acids long. The CDR3 spells CASTSGQGTEAFF. CDR3 nucleotides: TGTGCCAGCACCTCCGGACAGGGCACTGAAGCTTTCTTT.

The count of this clone is one. V usage is TRBV7-9 and J usage is TRBJ1-3; D is possibly TRBD1 (6 bases). Trimming cost V 1 base and J 5 bases, with 12 bases left between them. Germline V CDR1 and CDR2: SEHNR, FQNEAQ (reference sequence). This CDR3 spans 15 amino acids. This CDR3 is CASSLVQGRRNTIYF. The CDR3 DNA follows: TGTGCCAGCAGCTTAGTTCAGGGGCGTAGAAACACCATATATTTT.

J is TRBJ1-3 and V is TRBV4-2, with no clear D. The CDR3 has 16 amino acids. Trimming took off 2 bases at V and 4 bases at J, with 15 bases between the two ends. CDR1 is LGHNA, CDR2 YNFKEQ, per germline. DNA for the CDR3: TGTGCCAGCAGCCAAAAGGACCCCATCAAGGGAAACACCATATATTTT. It translates to CASSQKDPIKGNTIYF.

The V and J genes are TRBV30 and TRBJ2-5, with 7 positions matching TRBD1. After removal of 1 base from V and 1 base from J, the junction contained 6 bases not matched to a gene. The germline gives CDR1 GTSNPN, CDR2 SVGIG (reference sequence). The CDR3 length is 15 residues. CDR3 in amino acids: CAWSAIWDSQETQYF. The CDR3 bases are TGTGCCTGGAGTGCGATTTGGGACAGCCAAGAGACCCAGTACTTC.